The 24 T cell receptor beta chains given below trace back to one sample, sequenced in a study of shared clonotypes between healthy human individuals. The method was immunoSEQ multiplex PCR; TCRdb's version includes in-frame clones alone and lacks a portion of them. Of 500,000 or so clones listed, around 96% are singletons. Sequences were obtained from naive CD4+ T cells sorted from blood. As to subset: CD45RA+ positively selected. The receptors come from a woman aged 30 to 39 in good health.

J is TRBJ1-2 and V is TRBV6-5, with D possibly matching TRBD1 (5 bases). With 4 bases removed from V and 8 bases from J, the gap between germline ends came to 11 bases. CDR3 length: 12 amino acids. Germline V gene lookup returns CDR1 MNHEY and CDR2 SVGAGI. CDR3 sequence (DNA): TGTGCCAGCAGTTCCACAGGCGGCGGCTACACCTTC. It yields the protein CASSSTGGGYTF.

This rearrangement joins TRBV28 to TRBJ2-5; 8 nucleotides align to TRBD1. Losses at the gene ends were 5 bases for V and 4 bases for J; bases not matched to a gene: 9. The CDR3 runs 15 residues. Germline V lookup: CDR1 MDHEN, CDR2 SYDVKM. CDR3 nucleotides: TGTGCCAGCAGTACCGTCGACAGGGGATTAGAGACCCAGTACTTC. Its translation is CASSTVDRGLETQYF.

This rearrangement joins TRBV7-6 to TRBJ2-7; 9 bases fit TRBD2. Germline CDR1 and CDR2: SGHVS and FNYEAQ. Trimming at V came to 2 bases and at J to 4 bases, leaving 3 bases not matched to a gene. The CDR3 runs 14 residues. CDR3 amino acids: CASSLRLAEYEQYF. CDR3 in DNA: TGTGCCAGCAGCTTACGACTAGCGGAGTACGAGCAGTACTTC.

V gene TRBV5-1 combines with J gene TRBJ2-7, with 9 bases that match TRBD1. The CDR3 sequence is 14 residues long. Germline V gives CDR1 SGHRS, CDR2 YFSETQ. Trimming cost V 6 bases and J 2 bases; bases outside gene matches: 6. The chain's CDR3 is CASKAGQGPYEQYF. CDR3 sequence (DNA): TGCGCCAGCAAGGCGGGACAGGGCCCCTACGAGCAGTACTTC.

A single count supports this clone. The CDR3 reads CASSFSTGGGQQFF. The CDR3 bases are TGTGCCAGCAGCTTTTCGACTGGAGGAGGGCAGCAGTTCTTC. J is TRBJ2-1 and V is TRBV5-4; the D gene is possibly TRBD2 (6 bases). V gave up 2 bases and J gave up 11 bases, with 17 bases separating them. Germline CDR1 and CDR2: SGHNT and YYREEE (reference sequence). The CDR3 has 14 residues.

The CDR3 here is CASSPRQDPTNEKLFF. CDR3 nucleotide sequence: TGTGCCAGCTCACCCCGACAGGACCCAACTAATGAAAAACTGTTTTTT. The chain carries TRBV18 and TRBJ1-4; perhaps TRBD1 as D (6 bases). Germline V gives CDR1 KGHSH, CDR2 LQKENI. The V gene lost 3 bases and the J gene lost 0 bases, with 11 bases spanning the gap. This CDR3 spans 16 amino acids. The full variable domain, rest sourced from reference TRBV18 and TRBJ1-4, is NAGVMQNPRHLVRRRGQEARLRCSPMKGHSHVYWYRQLPEEGLKFMVYLQKENIIDESGMPKERFSAEFPKEGPSILRIQQVVRGDSAAYFCASSPRQDPTNEKLFFGSGTQLSVL.

The CDR3 protein is CASRQPAPPDTQYF. The CDR3 DNA sequence: TGTGCCAGCAGACAACCCGCTCCGCCAGATACGCAGTATTTT. The V gene is TRBV6-4, the J gene TRBJ2-3; D is unresolved. Trimming stripped 6 bases from V and 4 bases from J, with 14 bases between. Germline V gene lookup returns CDR1 MRHNA and CDR2 SNTAGT. CDR3 length: 14 residues.

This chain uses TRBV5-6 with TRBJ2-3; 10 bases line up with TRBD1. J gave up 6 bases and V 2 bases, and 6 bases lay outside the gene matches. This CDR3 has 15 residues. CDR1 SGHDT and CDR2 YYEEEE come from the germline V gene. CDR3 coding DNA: TGTGCCAGCAGCTTCGGGACAGGGGTTTGGGATACGCAGTATTTT. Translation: CASSFGTGVWDTQYF.

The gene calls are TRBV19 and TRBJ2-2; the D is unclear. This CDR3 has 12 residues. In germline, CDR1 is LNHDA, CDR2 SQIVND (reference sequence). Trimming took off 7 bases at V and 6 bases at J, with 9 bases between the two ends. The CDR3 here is CASTPRPGELFF. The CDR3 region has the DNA TGTGCCAGTACTCCCAGGCCCGGGGAGCTGTTTTTT.

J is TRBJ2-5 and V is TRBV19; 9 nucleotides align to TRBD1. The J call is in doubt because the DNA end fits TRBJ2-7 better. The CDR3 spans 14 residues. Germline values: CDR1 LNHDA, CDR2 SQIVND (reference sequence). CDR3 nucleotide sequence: TGTGCCAGTAGTGCGAACAGGGGGCCTTACGAGCAGTACTTC. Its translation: CASSANRGPYEQYF.

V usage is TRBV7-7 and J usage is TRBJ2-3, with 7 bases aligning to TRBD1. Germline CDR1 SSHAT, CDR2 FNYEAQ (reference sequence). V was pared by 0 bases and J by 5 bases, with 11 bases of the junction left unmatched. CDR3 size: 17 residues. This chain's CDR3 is CASSLAIQGWSGDTQYF. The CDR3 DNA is TGTGCCAGCAGCTTAGCCATACAGGGGTGGAGTGGAGATACGCAGTATTTT. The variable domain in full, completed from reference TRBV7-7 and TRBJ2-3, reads GAGVSQSPRYKVTKRGQDVTLRCDPISSHATLYWYQQALGQGPEFLTYFNYEAQPDKSGLPSDRFSAERPEGSISTLTIQRTEQRDSAMYRCASSLAIQGWSGDTQYFGPGTRLTVL.

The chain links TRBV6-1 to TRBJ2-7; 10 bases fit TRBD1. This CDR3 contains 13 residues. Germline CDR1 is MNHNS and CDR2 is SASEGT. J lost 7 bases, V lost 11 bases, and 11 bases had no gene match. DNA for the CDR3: TGTGCCTGCGCCCAGGGACAGGGGAGGGAGCAGTACTTC. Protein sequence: CACAQGQGREQYF.

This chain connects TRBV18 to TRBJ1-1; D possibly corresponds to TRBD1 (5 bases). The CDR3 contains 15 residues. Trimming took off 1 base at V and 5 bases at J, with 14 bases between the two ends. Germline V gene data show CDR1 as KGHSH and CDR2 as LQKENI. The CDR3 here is CASSPLLGGDTEAFF. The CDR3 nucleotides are TGTGCCAGCTCACCACTTCTTGGGGGTGATACTGAAGCTTTCTTT.

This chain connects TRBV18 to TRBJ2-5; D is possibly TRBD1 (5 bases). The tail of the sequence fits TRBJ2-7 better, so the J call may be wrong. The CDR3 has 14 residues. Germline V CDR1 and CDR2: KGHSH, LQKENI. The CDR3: CASSPNSDTYEQYF. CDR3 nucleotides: TGTGCCAGCTCACCTAATTCGGACACCTACGAGCAGTACTTC.

The DNA for the CDR3 is TGTGCCAGCAGGGTCCTCGGGGGTGATACGCAGTATTTT. It specifies CASRVLGGDTQYF. The chain has TRBV6-5 and TRBJ2-3; a weak D match, TRBD2 (6 bases). CDR1 and CDR2 from the germline V gene are MNHEY and SVGAGI. Deletions cut 6 bases from V and 6 bases from J, with 13 bases between. The CDR3 length is 13 residues.

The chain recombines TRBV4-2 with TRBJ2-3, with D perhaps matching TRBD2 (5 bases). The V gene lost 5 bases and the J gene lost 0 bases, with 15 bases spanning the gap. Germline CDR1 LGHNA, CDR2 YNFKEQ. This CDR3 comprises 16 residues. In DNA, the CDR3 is TGTGCCAGCAGCTGGATAACTAGAGGTAGCACAGATACGCAGTATTTT. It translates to CASSWITRGSTDTQYF.

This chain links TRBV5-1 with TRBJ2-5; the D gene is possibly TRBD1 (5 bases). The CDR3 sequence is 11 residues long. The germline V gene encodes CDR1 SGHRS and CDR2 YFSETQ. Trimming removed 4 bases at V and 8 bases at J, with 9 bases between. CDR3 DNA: TGCGCCAGCAGCCTGGACACTACCCAGTACTTC. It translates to CASSLDTTQYF.

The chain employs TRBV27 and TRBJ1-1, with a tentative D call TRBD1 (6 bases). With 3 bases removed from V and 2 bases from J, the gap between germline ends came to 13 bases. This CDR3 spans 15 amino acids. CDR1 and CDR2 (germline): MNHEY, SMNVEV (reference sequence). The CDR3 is CASSFRGLGNTEAFF. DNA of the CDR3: TGTGCCAGCAGTTTCAGGGGATTGGGAAACACTGAAGCTTTCTTT.

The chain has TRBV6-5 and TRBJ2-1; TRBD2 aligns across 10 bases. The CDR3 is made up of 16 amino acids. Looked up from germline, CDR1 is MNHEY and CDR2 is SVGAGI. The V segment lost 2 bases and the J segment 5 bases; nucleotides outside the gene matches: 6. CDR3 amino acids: CASSYQGTSDHNEQFF. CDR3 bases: TGTGCCAGCAGTTACCAGGGGACTAGCGACCACAATGAGCAGTTCTTC.

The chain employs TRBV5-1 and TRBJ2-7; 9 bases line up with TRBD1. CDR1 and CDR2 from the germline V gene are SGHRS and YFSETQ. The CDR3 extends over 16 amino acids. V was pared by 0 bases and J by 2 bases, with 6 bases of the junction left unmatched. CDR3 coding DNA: TGCGCCAGCAGCTTGGGATGGGACAGGGTCCCCTACGAGCAGTACTTC. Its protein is CASSLGWDRVPYEQYF.

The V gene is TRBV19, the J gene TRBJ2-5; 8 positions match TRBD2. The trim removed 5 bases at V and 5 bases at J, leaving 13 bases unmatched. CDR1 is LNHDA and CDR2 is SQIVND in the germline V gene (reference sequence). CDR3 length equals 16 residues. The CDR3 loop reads CASSVAGSLPWETQYF. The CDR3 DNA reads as TGTGCCAGTAGTGTAGCGGGAAGCCTACCCTGGGAGACCCAGTACTTC.

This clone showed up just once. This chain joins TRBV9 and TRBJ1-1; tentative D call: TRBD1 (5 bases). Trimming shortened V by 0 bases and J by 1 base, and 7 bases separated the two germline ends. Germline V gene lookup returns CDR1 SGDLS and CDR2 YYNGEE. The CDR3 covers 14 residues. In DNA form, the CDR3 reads TGTGCCAGCAGCGTAGACACAGGGAACACTGAAGCTTTCTTT. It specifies CASSVDTGNTEAFF.

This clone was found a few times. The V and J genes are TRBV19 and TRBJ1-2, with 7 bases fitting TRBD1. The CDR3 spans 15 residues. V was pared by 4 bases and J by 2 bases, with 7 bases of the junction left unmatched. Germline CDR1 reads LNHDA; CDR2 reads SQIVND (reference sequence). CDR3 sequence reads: CASSTRQGSNYGYTF. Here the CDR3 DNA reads TGTGCCAGTAGTACACGACAGGGCTCGAACTATGGCTACACCTTC.

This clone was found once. In DNA form, the CDR3 reads TGTGCCAGCAGCATCCAAGGTAGCAGGGCCTATGGCTACACCTTC. It yields the protein CASSIQGSRAYGYTF. The rearrangement uses TRBV9 and TRBJ1-2, with D possibly TRBD1 on 5 matching bases. Germline V lookup: CDR1 SGDLS, CDR2 YYNGEE. Trimming cost V 4 bases and J 4 bases, with 17 bases left between them. The CDR3 length is 15 residues.